This T cell receptor (beta chain) was recovered during a study of blood T cells in healthy people across ages. Next came a second PCR, run for roughly 6 to 11 cycles, which used a sample-barcoded 5' primer along with a J-beta primer mix. A tag from a template-switch adaptor with 12 random nucleotides marked each cDNA molecule. The yield of each sample was at least 2.5 million CDR3-containing paired-end reads. Via MiXCR, TCRdb re-called the 5' RACE reads, giving one row per CDR3 protein. Among about 1.8 million distinct CDR3 sequences listed, around 50% were seen once. This clonotype was observed a single time. Material for sequencing was blood. The receptor comes from a woman in her forties in good health.

In DNA form, the CDR3 reads TGCAGCGGATCCGGGACTAGCGGGGGGGTTAATGAGCAGTTCTTC. Translating gives CSGSGTSGGVNEQFF. The chain couples TRBV29-1 to TRBJ2-1; TRBD2 agrees at 16 bases. The CDR3 totals 15 residues. Germline V lookup: CDR1 SQVTM, CDR2 ANQGSEA. Germline trimming cut 7 bases from V and 7 bases from J; bases unmatched to any gene: 7.